The clone carrying this TCR beta chain was observed a single time. Its target is not known. These data come from a study of cytomegalovirus exposure and HLA in healthy donors. Overall study results and limits: DRB1 showed the most TCR associations and HLA-C the fewest in a later analysis, as rates varied by HLA locus.

The primer mix had 60 Vbeta and 13 Jbeta primers. Method: immunoSEQ multiplex PCR; TCRdb's copy keeps in-frame clones and lacks some. Seen here are more than 55,000 clones, around 83% observed once, and the top ten hold 3.5% to 5%. This CDR3 is 14 amino acids long. V was shortened by 6 bases and J by 2 bases, with 12 bases between the two germline ends. Looked up from germline, CDR1 is MNHEY and CDR2 is SMNVEV (reference sequence). The sequenced sample was PBMCs. V and J are TRBV27 and TRBJ2-3; D may be TRBD1 (6 bases). This sequence was found in a man aged 30 to 45 in good health and CMV-seronegative. CDR3 nucleotides: TGTGCCAGCAGCAGCGGACAGTCCACAGATACGCAGTATTTT. It codes for CASSSGQSTDTQYF.